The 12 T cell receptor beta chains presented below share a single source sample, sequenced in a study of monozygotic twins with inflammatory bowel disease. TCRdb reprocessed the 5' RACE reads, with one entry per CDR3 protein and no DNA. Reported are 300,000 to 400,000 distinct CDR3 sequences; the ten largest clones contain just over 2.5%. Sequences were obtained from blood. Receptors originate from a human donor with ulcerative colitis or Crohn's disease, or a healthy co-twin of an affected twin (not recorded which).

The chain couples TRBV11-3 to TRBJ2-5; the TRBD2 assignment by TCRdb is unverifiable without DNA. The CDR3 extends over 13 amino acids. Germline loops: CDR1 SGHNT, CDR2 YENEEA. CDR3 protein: CASRPSDQETQYF.

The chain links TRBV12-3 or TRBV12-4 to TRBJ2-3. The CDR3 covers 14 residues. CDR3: CASRFSGVTDTQYF.

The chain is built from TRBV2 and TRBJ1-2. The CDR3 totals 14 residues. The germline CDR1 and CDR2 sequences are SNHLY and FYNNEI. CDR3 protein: CASSEELSNYGYTF.

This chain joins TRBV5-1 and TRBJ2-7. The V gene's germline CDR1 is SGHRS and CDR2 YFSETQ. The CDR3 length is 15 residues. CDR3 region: CASSLVQEPSYEQYF.

The CDR3 reads CASKSSTDTQYF. The rearrangement uses TRBV6-6 and TRBJ2-3. Looked up from germline, CDR1 is MNHNY and CDR2 is SVGAGI (reference sequence). The CDR3 contains 12 residues.

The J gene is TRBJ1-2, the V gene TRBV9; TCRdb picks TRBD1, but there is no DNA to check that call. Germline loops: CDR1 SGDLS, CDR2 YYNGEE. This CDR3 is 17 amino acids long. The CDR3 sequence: CASSVIPRGDRNYGYTF.

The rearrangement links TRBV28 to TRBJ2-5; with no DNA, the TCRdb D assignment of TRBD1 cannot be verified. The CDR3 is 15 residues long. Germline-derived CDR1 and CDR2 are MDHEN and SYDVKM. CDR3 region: CASSRGDTRTETQYF.

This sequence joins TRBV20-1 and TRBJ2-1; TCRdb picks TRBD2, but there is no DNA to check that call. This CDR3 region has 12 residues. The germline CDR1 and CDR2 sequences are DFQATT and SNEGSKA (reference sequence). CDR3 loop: CSSRGFYNEQLF.

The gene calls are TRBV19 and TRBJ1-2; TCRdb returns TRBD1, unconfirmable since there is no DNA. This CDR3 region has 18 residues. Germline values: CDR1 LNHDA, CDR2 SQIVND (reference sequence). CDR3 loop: CASSFLGTGPPKPYGYTF. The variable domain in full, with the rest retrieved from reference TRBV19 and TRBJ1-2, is DGGITQSPKYLFRKEGQNVTLSCEQNLNHDAMYWYRQDPGQGLRLIYYSQIVNDFQKGDIAEGYSVSREKKESFPLTVTSAQKNPTAFYLCASSFLGTGPPKPYGYTFGSGTRLTVV.

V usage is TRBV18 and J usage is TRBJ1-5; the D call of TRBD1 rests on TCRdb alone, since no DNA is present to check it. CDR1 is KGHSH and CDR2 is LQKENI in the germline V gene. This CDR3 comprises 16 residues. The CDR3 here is CASSPLGTGSNQPQHF.

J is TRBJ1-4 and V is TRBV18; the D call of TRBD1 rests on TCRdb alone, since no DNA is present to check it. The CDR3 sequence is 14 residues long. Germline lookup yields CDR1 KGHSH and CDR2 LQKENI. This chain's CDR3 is CASSLGQGLGKLFF.

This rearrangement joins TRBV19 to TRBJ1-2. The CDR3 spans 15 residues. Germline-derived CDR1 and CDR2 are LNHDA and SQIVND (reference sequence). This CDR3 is CASSTLGSLNYGYTF.